These 5 T cell receptor beta chains were sequenced from one sample in a study of CD8+CD57+ T cells in acquired aplastic anemia. Genomic DNA acted as the template from which TCR beta VDJ combination and CDR3 sequence profiling were carried out. A single record per CDR3 protein comes from TCRdb applying MiXCR to the reads. The sample includes over 150,000 distinct CDR3 sequences, almost 50% of them seen just once. CD8+CD57+ cell expansion had been shown by flow cytometry in patients chosen for sequencing. The sample taken for sequencing was sorted CD4+, CD8+, or CD8+CD57+ T cells (not recorded which) from PBMCs. These TCRs come from a human donor with aplastic anemia.

This sequence joins TRBV29-1 and TRBJ2-7; possibly TRBD1 for D (6 bases). The germline V gene encodes CDR1 SQVTM and CDR2 ANQGSEA. The CDR3 runs to 13 residues. Between the trimmed V and J ends, which lost 7 bases and 2 bases, there was a span of 15 bases. The CDR3 is CSGTGPGAYEQYF. CDR3 nucleotides: TGCAGCGGGACGGGTCCAGGGGCCTACGAGCAGTACTTC.

The V gene is TRBV2, the J gene TRBJ2-5, with no clear D. Germline loops: CDR1 SNHLY, CDR2 FYNNEI. Trimming pared 8 bases from V and 4 bases from J, leaving 8 bases between. The CDR3 consists of 11 residues. The CDR3 nucleotides are TGTGCCAGCTTAGGACGAGAGACCCAGTACTTC. This codes for CASLGRETQYF.

The V gene is TRBV19, the J gene TRBJ1-1, with no clear D. CDR1 LNHDA and CDR2 SQIVND come from the germline V gene (reference sequence). V was shortened by 6 bases and J by 0 bases, with 11 bases between the two germline ends. The CDR3 has 14 amino acids. The CDR3 coding sequence is TGTGCCAGTAGCCGACACATTATGAACACTGAAGCTTTCTTT. This translates into CASSRHIMNTEAFF.

This chain connects TRBV20-1 to TRBJ2-7, with 9 bases lining up with TRBD2. J lost 6 bases, V lost 3 bases, and 12 bases had no gene match. The CDR3 totals 15 residues. Germline CDR1 is DFQATT and CDR2 is SNEGSKA (reference sequence). The CDR3 DNA reads as TGCAGTGCTAGGGGCGGGGGGGCCCCCCAAGGCGAGCAGTACTTC. It encodes CSARGGGAPQGEQYF.

The V gene is TRBV7-9, the J gene TRBJ1-5, with D unresolved. V dropped 3 bases and J dropped 5 bases, with 8 bases sitting between them. This CDR3 region has 13 residues. The germline V gene encodes CDR1 SEHNR and CDR2 FQNEAQ (reference sequence). In DNA, the CDR3 is TGTGCCAGCAGCTTGAAGTGGGATCAGCCCCAGCATTTT. Translated, it gives CASSLKWDQPQHF.